This T cell receptor beta chain was found in a study of PD-1 blockade in classical Hodgkin lymphoma. Relapse was seen in all patients after autologous stem cell transplantation, and brentuximab vedotin exposure was variable. The CD4+ T cells used were purified from thawed PBMCs through magnetic negative selection. The CDR3 sequence is 13 residues long. Between the trimmed V and J ends, which lost 4 bases and 0 bases, there was a span of 7 bases. Germline V gene sequence: CDR1 SGHRS, CDR2 YFSETQ. This clone was recorded only once. No antigen is known for it. The study's findings and limits: CD8+ TCR diversity did not rise significantly by C4D1, unlike CD4+.

Clones were sequenced by immunoSEQ multiplex PCR, and TCRdb holds only the in-frame ones, with some missing. The table lists about 16,000 clones, approximately 86% of them singletons, with 1% in the top ten. The specimen comprised CD4+ T cells from blood, sampled at baseline. The receptor was derived from a human donor with classical Hodgkin lymphoma. This sequence joins TRBV5-1 and TRBJ1-1; D not resolved. The CDR3 protein is CASSIRVNTEAFF. DNA for the CDR3: TGCGCCAGCAGCATAAGGGTGAACACTGAAGCTTTCTTT.